The next 6 T cell receptor beta chains were all read from a single sample in a study of blood T cell repertoires in COVID-19. Generated by immunoSEQ multiplex PCR, the TCRdb table keeps only in-frame clones and is missing some. The sample lists approximately 150,000 clones, approximately 87% occurring once. What was sequenced was peripheral blood. Receptor source: a man between 45 and 60 years old who had recovered from COVID-19.

V and J are TRBV7-9 and TRBJ2-7; D is perhaps TRBD2 (7 bases). The CDR3 extends over 18 amino acids. Per the germline V gene, CDR1 is SEHNR and CDR2 is FQNEAQ (reference sequence). Between the trimmed V and J ends, which lost 7 bases and 3 bases, there was a span of 28 bases. CDR3 bases: TGTGCCAGCATCCAGGTGGGCGGGGGACACCTTTTTAACTACGAGCAGTACTTC. It yields the protein CASIQVGGGHLFNYEQYF.

This clone was detected once. This chain joins TRBV18 and TRBJ2-2, with 8 nucleotides matching TRBD1. This CDR3 comprises 13 residues. V lost 5 bases to trimming and J lost 6 bases; unmatched junction nucleotides: 2. The V gene's germline CDR1 is KGHSH and CDR2 LQKENI. The CDR3 DNA reads TGTGCCAGCTCAGCGGGACAGGCCGGGGAGCTGTTTTTT. Amino acids: CASSAGQAGELFF.

The chain carries TRBV14 and TRBJ2-1; D possibly corresponds to TRBD2 (6 bases). The V gene's germline CDR1 is SGHDN and CDR2 FVKESK. V lost 1 base to trimming and J lost 7 bases, with 14 bases between them. This CDR3 contains 15 residues. CDR3 loop: CASSQVAGMGNEQFF. In DNA form, the CDR3 reads TGTGCCAGCAGCCAAGTGGCGGGGATGGGGAATGAGCAGTTCTTC.

This sequence joins TRBV12-3 or TRBV12-4 and TRBJ1-2; D is unresolved. CDR3 length equals 11 residues. Between the trimmed V and J ends, which lost 5 bases and 8 bases, there was a span of 9 bases. CDR3 in amino acids: CASSPGGGYTF. The CDR3 DNA reads as TGTGCCAGCAGTCCCGGAGGGGGCTACACCTTC.

Concerning this clone: Other DNA variants within this sample encode the same CDR3. CDR3 sequence: CASSSGTVSYEQYF. The DNA of the CDR3 is TGCGCCAGCAGCTCAGGGACAGTATCGTACGAGCAGTACTTC. The chain has TRBV5-1 and TRBJ2-7; 7 bases fit TRBD1. Unmatched junction bases numbered 7, after V lost 3 bases and J lost 4 bases. The CDR3 runs 14 residues. Germline V gene data show CDR1 as SGHRS and CDR2 as YFSETQ.

This clone was observed a handful of times. The V and J genes are TRBV7-3 and TRBJ2-2; TRBD1 agrees at 7 bases. The CDR3 is made up of 14 amino acids. J was trimmed by 0 bases and V by 5 bases; bases with no gene match: 0. Germline assignment: CDR1 SGHTA and CDR2 FQGTGA. The CDR3 spells CASSQGANTGELFF. The CDR3 DNA reads TGTGCCAGCAGCCAGGGGGCGAACACCGGGGAGCTGTTTTTT.